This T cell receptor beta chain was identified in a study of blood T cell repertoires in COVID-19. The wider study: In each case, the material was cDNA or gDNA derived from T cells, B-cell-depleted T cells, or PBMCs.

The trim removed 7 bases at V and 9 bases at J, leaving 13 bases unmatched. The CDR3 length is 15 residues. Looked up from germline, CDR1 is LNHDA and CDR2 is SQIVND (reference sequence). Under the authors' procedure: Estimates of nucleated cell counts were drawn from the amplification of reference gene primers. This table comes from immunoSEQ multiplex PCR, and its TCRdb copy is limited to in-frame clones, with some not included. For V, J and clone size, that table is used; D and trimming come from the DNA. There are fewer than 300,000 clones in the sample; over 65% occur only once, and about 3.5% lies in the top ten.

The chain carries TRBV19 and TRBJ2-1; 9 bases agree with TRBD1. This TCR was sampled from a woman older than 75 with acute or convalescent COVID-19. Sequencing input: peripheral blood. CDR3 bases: TGTGCCAGTAATCTGCCCGGGACAGGGTTAAGTGAGCAGTTCTTC. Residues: CASNLPGTGLSEQFF.